This T cell receptor (beta chain) was recorded in a study of cytotoxic CD8 clonotypes in ibrutinib-treated CLL. About the study: Across the patients, some eleven were relapsed/refractory, 15 treatment-naive and around 18 IGHV unmutated.

TCRdb's table, derived via immunoSEQ multiplex PCR, lists solely in-frame clones and lacks some. Of tens of thousands of clones in the sample, 53% are singletons; the top ten hold 30% to 35%. Regarding the study as a whole: There were few public clonotypes, and on treatment they contracted or stayed stable. Having risen at ibrutinib response, clonality had fallen back toward baseline by progression. Measured clonality at baseline was greater than in age-matched healthy donors and tracked with circulating CD8+ T-cell counts.

CDR1 and CDR2 (germline): SGHKS, YYEKEE (reference sequence). V lost 0 bases and J 1 base, leaving 7 bases between the germline ends. The CDR3 has 14 residues. Points on this clone: Antigen specificity is unknown.

The sample consisted of PBMCs, taken after 12 months of ibrutinib treatment. This clonotype was obtained from a human donor with chronic lymphocytic leukemia. The V call is TRBV5-5, the J call TRBJ1-1; D gene uncertain. CDR3 residues: CASSLEVSNTEAFF. CDR3 sequence (DNA): TGTGCCAGCAGCTTGGAAGTATCGAACACTGAAGCTTTCTTT.